Described below is a single T cell receptor (beta chain) sequence and its context. Its antigen remains unknown. The data were taken from a study of post-analysis software for immune sequencing data. As for the study in general: The courses of disease that were included comprised relapsing-remitting, secondary progressive and progressive-relapsing multiple sclerosis.

Unique molecular identifiers were present in the TCR beta cDNA libraries. Roughly 500,000 cDNA molecules were recovered from an input of about 0.9 to 10 million T cells. TCRdb passed the PCR reads through MiXCR, listing each CDR3 protein once. The repertoire holds hundreds of thousands of distinct CDR3 sequences, roughly 29% seen once, with around 0.6% in the top ten. Study-level points and caveats: F measure clustering grouped samples strongly by preparation batch. There were about five TRBV segments more frequent in patients than controls, and TRBV5-6, TRBV5-1 and TRBV20-1 were among them. Multiple sclerosis patients showed significantly lower normalized Chao1 diversity than controls did.

CDR1 is SGDLS, CDR2 YYNGEE, per germline. Trimming removed 3 bases from V and 15 bases from J, with 13 bases in between. The CDR3 extends over 11 amino acids. The chain links TRBV9 to TRBJ2-1; no definite D call. Sequenced sample: blood. The clonotype originates from a girl aged 10 to 17 with multiple sclerosis. For the CDR3, the DNA is TGTGCCAGCAGCGACCGGGCCGGAATGTTCTTC. As protein: CASSDRAGMFF.